This T cell receptor beta chain derives from a study of T cell responses to AZD1222 COVID-19 vaccine. The CDR3 spans 13 residues. V was pared by 4 bases and J by 7 bases, with 6 bases of the junction left unmatched. CDR1 and CDR2 (germline): SGHRS, YFSETQ. Here immunoSEQ multiplex PCR was the method, and the copy in TCRdb shows in-frame clones only, minus some. The sample includes tens of thousands of clones, 65% to 85% seen only once; the top ten take 18%. The sequencing used peripheral blood, collected 28 days after the second AZD1222 dose. The chain carries TRBV5-1 and TRBJ2-5; 8 positions agree with TRBD1. The receptor comes from an adult who received the AZD1222 COVID-19 vaccine. The chain's CDR3 is CASSAGGLGTQYF. Written as DNA, the CDR3 is TGCGCCAGCAGCGCAGGGGGCCTGGGGACCCAGTACTTC.